The clone carrying this T cell receptor beta chain was recorded at least ten times. Its specificity is not known. TCRdb re-called the reads with MiXCR, one entry per CDR3 protein. The sample includes some 240,000 distinct CDR3 sequences, approximately 17% of them seen just once. The data stem from a study of T cell repertoires in cytomegalovirus infection. In the study overall: CMV infection together with matching HLA type was indicated by public TCR beta signatures.

V was clipped by 7 bases and J by 5 bases, with 21 bases between them. The CDR3 is made up of 16 amino acids. Study outcomes and limitations: In two of eight donors, the top clonotype was HLA-C-restricted CMV-specific. Using cumulative public TCR beta family frequency, the authors identified those who carried CMV together with the relevant HLA.

The chain employs TRBV12-3 or TRBV12-4 and TRBJ2-1; no firm D call. The sequenced sample was CD8+ T cells from PBMCs. The sequence was collected from a human donor in good health (CMV status not recorded). Some clones in this sample may be carry-over from other donors' samples. CDR3 bases: TGTGCCAGCACCGTTGGGTACGGGCGGCGAAACAATGAGCAGTTCTTC. Protein sequence: CASTVGYGRRNNEQFF.